The 22 T cell receptor beta chains given below trace back to one sample, sequenced in a study of blood T cell repertoires in COVID-19. Libraries were prepared by immunoSEQ multiplex PCR; TCRdb keeps only in-frame clonotypes and omits some of them. The sample shows fewer than 300,000 clones, roughly nine tenths of them seen only once. Sequencing was done on a sample of peripheral blood. The receptors were sampled from a man in his forties who had recovered from COVID-19.

J is TRBJ1-4 and V is TRBV19; the D is unclear. The CDR3 spans 15 residues. The germline gives CDR1 LNHDA, CDR2 SQIVND (reference sequence). Between the trimmed V and J ends, which lost 3 bases and 6 bases, there was a span of 14 bases. CDR3 protein: CASSIGGKGYEKLFF. The DNA of the CDR3 is TGTGCCAGTAGTATCGGAGGGAAGGGCTATGAAAAACTGTTTTTT.

This rearrangement joins TRBV10-3 to TRBJ2-2, with D maybe TRBD1 (6 bases). The CDR3 contains 15 residues. The germline V gene has CDR1 ENHRY and CDR2 SYGVKD. Deletions cut 4 bases from V and 6 bases from J, with 15 bases between. The CDR3 reads CAISVASTGSGELFF. The DNA for the CDR3 is TGTGCCATCAGTGTTGCTTCCACAGGGTCCGGGGAGCTGTTTTTT.

J is TRBJ1-6 and V is TRBV20-1; possibly TRBD1 for D (5 bases). V was shortened by 3 bases and J by 10 bases, with 13 bases between the two germline ends. CDR3 length: 13 residues. The V gene's germline CDR1 is DFQATT and CDR2 SNEGSKA (reference sequence). In DNA form, the CDR3 reads TGCAGTGCTAGTCCTATGGGGGGATCACCCCTCCACTTT. This sequence encodes CSASPMGGSPLHF.

This clone appeared a few times. V gene TRBV9 combines with J gene TRBJ2-3, with TRBD2 identical over 9 bases. This CDR3 is built from 16 residues. V gave up 2 bases and J gave up 2 bases; unmatched junction bases: 6. Germline V gene sequence: CDR1 SGDLS, CDR2 YYNGEE. The DNA of the CDR3 is TGTGCCAGCAGCGTTACAGCGGGGGGAATCACAGATACGCAGTATTTT. This sequence encodes CASSVTAGGITDTQYF.

The V gene is TRBV7-2, the J gene TRBJ2-3, with 7 nucleotides matching TRBD2. V was clipped by 5 bases and J by 0 bases; unmatched bases: 5. This CDR3 spans 15 amino acids. The germline V gene encodes CDR1 SGHTA and CDR2 FQGNSA. CDR3 DNA: TGTGCCAGCAGCCCTAGCGGCACTAGCACAGATACGCAGTATTTT. Encoded protein: CASSPSGTSTDTQYF.

The rearrangement uses TRBV7-2 and TRBJ2-1; perhaps TRBD2 as D (5 bases). The V and J ends lost 2 bases and 5 bases respectively, with 10 bases between them. This CDR3 has 14 residues. Germline V gene sequence: CDR1 SGHTA, CDR2 FQGNSA. CDR3 DNA sequence: TGTGCCAGCAGCTTATCGCGGGCTGACAATGAGCAGTTCTTC. This encodes CASSLSRADNEQFF.

This clone was detected once. This sequence joins TRBV15 and TRBJ1-5; D gene ambiguous. Trimming cost V 0 bases and J 11 bases, with 8 bases left between them. Germline values: CDR1 LNHNV, CDR2 YYDKDF (reference sequence). The CDR3 is made up of 12 amino acids. In DNA, the CDR3 is TGTGCCACCAGCAGAGATTACCAGGCCCAGCATTTT. It yields the protein CATSRDYQAQHF.

The rearrangement uses TRBV14 and TRBJ2-7, with a weak D call TRBD2 (5 bases). The CDR3 has 19 residues. V was cut by 5 bases and J by 2 bases, with 28 bases left in between. Looked up from germline, CDR1 is SGHDN and CDR2 is FVKESK. CDR3 sequence reads: CASSKRAGAAVPFPYEQYF. The DNA of the CDR3 is TGTGCCAGCAGCAAGAGGGCAGGAGCGGCCGTCCCGTTCCCCTACGAGCAGTACTTC.

The rearrangement uses TRBV14 and TRBJ1-2, with 10 bases fitting TRBD1. The J segment lost 4 bases and the V segment lost 0 bases, leaving 8 bases of the junction unmatched. CDR3 length: 17 amino acids. Per germline, CDR1 SGHDN and CDR2 FVKESK. This CDR3 is CASSQDGAGQGRYGYTF. CDR3 sequence (DNA): TGTGCCAGCAGCCAAGATGGGGCGGGACAGGGGCGCTATGGCTACACCTTC.

This rearrangement joins TRBV6-5 to TRBJ2-1, with D perhaps TRBD1 (6 bases). CDR1 and CDR2 from the germline V gene are MNHEY and SVGAGI. The CDR3 spans 16 residues. Trimming stripped 4 bases from V and 6 bases from J, with 19 bases between. The CDR3 DNA follows: TGTGCCAGCAGTTTCCGACTCAGGGGCCGTTCCAATGAGCAGTTCTTC. Translating gives CASSFRLRGRSNEQFF.

V gene TRBV29-1 combines with J gene TRBJ1-1; D perhaps matches TRBD1 (5 bases). Germline lookup yields CDR1 SQVTM and CDR2 ANQGSEA. CDR3 length: 11 amino acids. Trimming shortened V by 7 bases and J by 1 base, and 7 bases separated the two germline ends. The chain's CDR3 is CSGDRNTEAFF. The DNA of the CDR3 is TGCAGCGGCGACAGGAACACTGAAGCTTTCTTT.

The chain links TRBV5-1 to TRBJ1-5, with TRBD1 as a possible D gene (5 bases). V gave up 0 bases and J gave up 5 bases, with 12 bases separating them. The CDR3 sequence is 15 residues long. CDR1 and CDR2 (germline): SGHRS, YFSETQ. The CDR3 reads CASSLGGRWDQPQHF. For the CDR3, the DNA is TGCGCCAGCAGCTTGGGGGGCCGGTGGGATCAGCCCCAGCATTTT.

This rearrangement joins TRBV6-6 to TRBJ1-5; 7 bases align to TRBD1. CDR3 length equals 15 residues. After removal of 2 bases from V and 5 bases from J, the junction contained 6 bases not matched to a gene. Germline CDR1 is MNHNY and CDR2 is SVGAGI (reference sequence). CDR3 nucleotides: TGTGCCAGCAGTTACGCGACAGGGCCTCATCAGCCCCAGCATTTT. Protein: CASSYATGPHQPQHF.

This clone was recorded once. V usage is TRBV5-1 and J usage is TRBJ1-2; D not certain. V lost 4 bases, J lost 13 bases, and 23 bases lay in between. Germline CDR1 and CDR2: SGHRS and YFSETQ. The CDR3 extends over 14 amino acids. CDR3 DNA: TGCGCCAGCAGCAATAAGGCCCCGATGGAGAGCCTCACCTTC. As protein: CASSNKAPMESLTF.

This sequence joins TRBV7-9 and TRBJ2-3; D is unclear. The germline V gene encodes CDR1 SEHNR and CDR2 FQNEAQ (reference sequence). The CDR3 contains 13 residues. The V end lost 4 bases, the J end lost 4 bases, and 9 bases lay between the germline ends. The CDR3 coding sequence is TGTGCCAGCAGCTCTCTAGTTCCAGATACGCAGTATTTT. This codes for CASSSLVPDTQYF.

This clone was observed once. This sequence joins TRBV6-5 and TRBJ2-1; 8 bases fit TRBD2. With V trimmed by 7 bases and J by 6 bases, 8 bases remained unmatched. Germline CDR1 and CDR2: MNHEY and SVGAGI. The CDR3 runs to 14 residues. The CDR3: CASTRLSGGNEQFF. CDR3 nucleotide sequence: TGTGCCAGCACTCGTTTGAGCGGGGGCAATGAGCAGTTCTTC.

The chain is built from TRBV9 and TRBJ1-1; 7 bases align to TRBD1. V shed 5 bases, J shed 0 bases, and the junction held 16 bases outside the gene matches. Looked up from germline, CDR1 is SGDLS and CDR2 is YYNGEE. The CDR3 extends over 18 amino acids. This CDR3 reads CASSTLPGQILMNTEAFF. CDR3 nucleotides: TGTGCCAGCAGTACGCTGCCGGGACAGATATTAATGAACACTGAAGCTTTCTTT.

This chain connects TRBV30 to TRBJ2-3, with 9 bases lining up with TRBD2. Germline V gives CDR1 GTSNPN, CDR2 SVGIG (reference sequence). V lost 0 bases to trimming and J lost 9 bases; unmatched junction nucleotides: 7. The CDR3 contains 14 residues. Written as DNA, the CDR3 is TGTGCCTGGAGTGTTAGCGGGAGTGTGAACACGCAGTATTTT. Translating gives CAWSVSGSVNTQYF. The whole variable domain, filled in from reference TRBV30 and TRBJ2-3, reads SQTIHQWPATLVQPVGSPLSLECTVEGTSNPNLYWYRQAAGRGLQLLFYSVGIGQISSEVPQNLSASRPQDRQFILSSKKLLLSDSGFYLCAWSVSGSVNTQYFGPGTRLTVL.

The chain couples TRBV7-6 to TRBJ2-7; the D gene is possibly TRBD2 (6 bases). Looked up from germline, CDR1 is SGHVS and CDR2 is FNYEAQ. V was trimmed by 5 bases and J by 7 bases, leaving 18 bases between them. The CDR3 runs to 14 residues. The chain's CDR3 is CASSPVRRAGEQYF. The CDR3 DNA follows: TGTGCCAGCAGCCCAGTAAGGAGGGCGGGGGAGCAGTACTTC.

The chain links TRBV29-1 to TRBJ2-7, with TRBD2 identical over 8 bases. Germline CDR1 SQVTM, CDR2 ANQGSEA. This CDR3 has 13 residues. Trimming cost V 5 bases and J 2 bases; bases outside gene matches: 5. For the CDR3, the DNA is TGCAGCGTTACTAGCGGAAGTACCTACGAGCAGTACTTC. Amino acid sequence: CSVTSGSTYEQYF.

The genes are TRBV5-5 and TRBJ1-5, with TRBD1 as a possible D gene (5 bases). Germline V gene lookup returns CDR1 SGHKS and CDR2 YYEKEE (reference sequence). The CDR3 consists of 15 residues. The ends were cut back, 0 bases at V and 0 bases at J, with 7 bases in the middle. CDR3 amino acids: CASSLGDYSNQPQHF. The DNA for the CDR3 is TGTGCCAGCAGCTTGGGGGACTATAGCAATCAGCCCCAGCATTTT.

The J gene is TRBJ1-3, the V gene TRBV30, with TRBD1 matching over 7 bases. V lost 1 base and J lost 7; bases outside the gene matches: 1. The CDR3 is made up of 12 amino acids. The germline V gene encodes CDR1 GTSNPN and CDR2 SVGIG (reference sequence). CDR3 nucleotide sequence: TGTGCCTGGAGTGGACAGGGCAACACCATATATTTT. Its protein is CAWSGQGNTIYF.